This T cell receptor beta chain was captured in a study of PD-1 blockade in classical Hodgkin lymphoma. This clone occurred once. TCRdb keeps only in-frame clones here, not all; method: immunoSEQ multiplex PCR. The data show some 96,000 clones, with 75% to 90% seen just once and less than 15% held by the top ten. The CDR3 extends over 18 amino acids. The germline CDR1 and CDR2 sequences are SGDLS and YYNGEE. V lost 1 base and J lost 1, with 20 bases in between. Every patient relapsed after autologous stem cell transplantation, and brentuximab vedotin exposure varied. The chain couples TRBV9 to TRBJ2-5; maybe TRBD2 (6 bases). The sample consisted of peripheral blood mononuclear cells (PBMCs), taken at baseline. The sequence came from a human donor with classical Hodgkin lymphoma. The CDR3 spells CASSVSVSAGPIQETQYF. The CDR3 bases are TGTGCCAGCAGCGTATCGGTCTCTGCGGGACCTATCCAAGAGACCCAGTACTTC.